A selection of T cell receptor beta chains follows, all from one sample in a study of CD8+ T cells in alopecia areata. Sequencing was performed with immunoSEQ multiplex PCR; in TCRdb, only in-frame clones are kept and a portion is missing. This sample carries roughly 190,000 clones, around three fifths of them seen once, and the ten largest clones take approximately 1%. This sample comprised CD4+ T cells sorted from blood, obtained at week 24, from a patient treated with tofacitinib. These receptors were taken from a human donor with alopecia areata. The CDR3 runs from the conserved cysteine through the conserved F or W. D genes are given only for firm matches. Some rows have no size entry. The others give once, few or many, or a class for an expanded clone.

clone size | D gene | J gene | V gene | CDR3 protein | CDR3 DNA
few | - | TRBJ2-7 | TRBV29-1 | CSVLAGPYEQYF | TGCAGCGTTTTAGCAGGGCCCTACGAGCAGTACTTC
- | - | TRBJ2-7 | TRBV25-1 | CASMGSSYEQYF | TGTGCCAGCATGGGTAGCTCCTACGAGCAGTACTTC
- | - | TRBJ2-5 | TRBV29-1 | CSVVRGGAQETQYF | TGCAGCGTTGTGAGGGGTGGAGCCCAGGAGACCCAGTACTTC
few | TRBD2 | TRBJ2-1 | TRBV6-6 | CASSTSGGALNEQFF | TGTGCCAGCAGCACCAGCGGGGGGGCCTTAAATGAGCAGTTCTTC
few | - | TRBJ2-7 | TRBV5-4 | CASSPDGGPREQYF | TGTGCCAGCAGCCCAGACGGGGGACCACGCGAGCAGTACTTC
- | - | TRBJ2-5 | TRBV11-2 | CASSPGYTETQYF | TGTGCCAGCAGCCCCGGTTATACGGAGACCCAGTACTTC
- | - | TRBJ1-2 | TRBV30 | CAWSVRRDYGYTF | TGTGCCTGGAGTGTACGACGGGACTATGGCTACACCTTC
- | - | TRBJ1-1 | TRBV6-5 | CASSVDRWTIGAFF | TGTGCCAGCAGTGTCGACAGGTGGACAATCGGAGCTTTCTTT
few | - | TRBJ2-2 | TRBV7-6 | CASSQMGASTGELFF | TGTGCCAGCAGCCAGATGGGGGCCTCCACCGGGGAGCTGTTTTTT
- | - | TRBJ2-3 | TRBV7-3 | CASKQGANSDTQYF | TGTGCCAGCAAACAGGGAGCGAACTCAGATACGCAGTATTTT
- | - | TRBJ1-1 | TRBV15 | CATSRLTPGELRNTEAFF | TGTGCCACCAGCAGACTAACCCCAGGGGAACTGAGAAACACTGAAGCTTTCTTT
few | - | TRBJ2-3 | TRBV4-3 | CASSQGITSTDTQYF | TGCGCCAGCAGCCAAGGGATCACTAGCACAGATACGCAGTATTTT
- | - | TRBJ1-1 | TRBV29-1 | CSVADSLSMNTEAFF | TGCAGCGTAGCAGACTCGCTATCTATGAACACTGAAGCTTTCTTT
- | - | TRBJ2-7 | TRBV29-1 | CSVSSPPLYEQYF | TGCAGCGTGTCTTCTCCGCCCCTCTACGAGCAGTACTTC
few | - | TRBJ2-5 | TRBV28 | CASSPIGQQRDRTQYF | TGTGCCAGCAGCCCAATTGGACAGCAGCGGGATCGGACCCAGTACTTC
- | - | TRBJ2-5 | TRBV7-2 | CASSLAQGGWETQYF | TGTGCCAGCAGCTTAGCGCAGGGGGGTTGGGAGACCCAGTACTTC
few | TRBD1 | TRBJ1-5 | TRBV10-3 | CAISERRTGGEGNQPQHF | TGTGCCATCAGTGAGCGCCGGACAGGGGGCGAAGGCAATCAGCCCCAGCATTTT
- | - | TRBJ1-3 | TRBV14 | CASSQFPSHRNTIYF | TGTGCCAGCAGCCAATTCCCAAGCCACAGGAACACCATATATTTT
few | - | TRBJ1-4 | TRBV30 | CAWRTPGREKLFF | TGTGCCTGGAGGACCCCCGGACGTGAAAAACTGTTTTTT
- | - | TRBJ1-1 | TRBV5-1 | CASSLETNTEAFF | TGCGCCAGCAGCTTGGAGACTAACACTGAAGCTTTCTTT
once | - | TRBJ1-4 | TRBV6-6 | CASSGGGEKLFF | TGTGCCAGCAGCGGAGGGGGTGAAAAACTGTTTTTT
- | TRBD1 | TRBJ1-2 | TRBV30 | CAWSTGQGGGYTF | TGTGCCTGGAGTACCGGACAGGGGGGCGGCTACACCTTC
few | - | TRBJ1-5 | TRBV2 | CASSGEGDQPQHF | TGTGCCAGCAGTGGAGAAGGGGACCAGCCCCAGCATTTT
few | - | TRBJ2-1 | TRBV29-1 | CSVAYRGGLNNEQFF | TGCAGCGTTGCTTATAGGGGGGGGCTCAACAATGAGCAGTTCTTC
- | TRBD2 | TRBJ2-7 | TRBV13 | CASSDPGGYEQYF | TGTGCCAGCAGCGACCCGGGGGGGTACGAGCAGTACTTC
once | - | TRBJ1-1 | TRBV29-1 | CSVEDTTEAFF | TGCAGCGTTGAAGATACCACTGAAGCTTTCTTT
- | - | TRBJ1-2 | TRBV11-2 | CASSLDLREQGSGYTF | TGTGCCAGCAGCTTAGATCTTAGGGAACAGGGTTCCGGCTACACCTTC
- | - | TRBJ1-1 | TRBV20-1 | CSARRGAEAFF | TGCAGTGCTAGACGGGGAGCTGAAGCTTTCTTT
- | - | TRBJ1-1 | TRBV5-6 | CASSGQQEAFF | TGTGCCAGCAGTGGACAGCAAGAGGCTTTCTTT
few | - | TRBJ2-7 | TRBV5-1 | CASSLGQGEQYF | TGCGCCAGCAGCTTGGGGCAGGGCGAGCAGTACTTC
few | - | TRBJ2-1 | TRBV10-3 | CAISEWGNEQFF | TGTGCCATCAGTGAGTGGGGTAATGAGCAGTTCTTC
- | - | TRBJ1-1 | TRBV29-1 | CSSRRAQNTEAFF | TGCAGCTCAAGGAGGGCCCAGAACACTGAAGCTTTCTTT
once | - | TRBJ1-2 | TRBV6-5 | CASRPGVGNYGYTF | TGTGCCAGCAGGCCAGGGGTGGGTAACTATGGCTACACCTTC
- | - | TRBJ2-2 | TRBV5-1 | CASSLGQINTGELFF | TGCGCCAGCAGCCTCGGACAGATCAACACCGGGGAGCTGTTTTTT
few | TRBD1 | TRBJ1-1 | TRBV29-1 | CSGTGTGMIAEAFF | TGCAGCGGGACCGGGACAGGGATGATCGCTGAAGCTTTCTTT
few | - | TRBJ1-1 | TRBV10-2 | CASSDRGADTEAFF | TGCGCCAGCAGTGATCGGGGGGCGGACACTGAAGCTTTCTTT
few | - | TRBJ2-5 | TRBV11-3 | CASSPRMETQYF | TGTGCCAGCAGCCCCCGGATGGAGACCCAGTACTTC
- | - | TRBJ1-1 | TRBV19 | CASNVEGNTEAFF | TGTGCCAGTAACGTCGAGGGGAACACTGAAGCTTTCTTT
- | - | TRBJ1-2 | TRBV29-1 | CSVRVPTGHGYTF | TGTAGCGTCCGAGTCCCTACAGGGCATGGCTACACCTTC
- | - | TRBJ2-3 | TRBV5-1 | CASSLNWGTTQYF | TGCGCCAGCAGCTTGAATTGGGGAACTACGCAGTATTTT
- | - | TRBJ2-6 | TRBV7-9 | CASRPRGGAGANVLTF | TGTGCCAGCAGGCCGAGGGGAGGAGCTGGGGCCAACGTCCTGACTTTC
- | TRBD2 | TRBJ2-3 | TRBV30 | CAWSAAGGLADTQYF | TGTGCCTGGAGTGCGGCGGGGGGGCTCGCGGATACGCAGTATTTT
- | TRBD2 | TRBJ2-5 | TRBV11-2 | CASSRTVSGTSLRETQYF | TGTGCCAGCAGTCGAACTGTATCCGGGACTAGCCTTCGAGAGACCCAGTACTTC
- | TRBD1 | TRBJ1-1 | TRBV29-1 | CSVLTGELRNTEAFF | TGCAGCGTTCTCACAGGGGAGTTACGGAACACTGAAGCTTTCTTT
- | - | TRBJ2-3 | TRBV30 | CAWSRGASTDTQYF | TGTGCCTGGAGTCGTGGGGCCTCCACAGATACGCAGTATTTT
- | TRBD1 | TRBJ1-5 | TRBV5-6 | CASSLRPGGSNQPQHF | TGTGCCAGCAGCTTGCGCCCAGGGGGAAGCAATCAGCCCCAGCATTTT
- | - | TRBJ1-2 | TRBV25-1 | CASSVAGDYYGYTF | TGTGCCAGCAGTGTGGCAGGGGATTACTATGGCTACACCTTC
- | - | TRBJ1-5 | TRBV5-1 | CASSLGVAADQPQHF | TGCGCCAGCAGCTTGGGGGTGGCAGCGGATCAGCCCCAGCATTTT
once | TRBD1 | TRBJ1-1 | TRBV10-3 | CAISGTGGTEAFF | TGTGCCATCAGTGGAACAGGGGGGACTGAAGCTTTCTTT
- | - | TRBJ2-2 | TRBV6-1 | CASSEAPPQTLNTGELFF | TGTGCCAGCAGTGAAGCGCCTCCCCAGACACTTAACACCGGGGAGCTGTTTTTT
- | - | TRBJ2-5 | TRBV4-3 | CASSFRGQGSETQYF | TGCGCCAGCAGCTTCAGAGGTCAGGGTTCGGAGACCCAGTACTTC
- | - | TRBJ1-5 | TRBV19 | CASSIEAARNQPQHF | TGTGCCAGTAGTATAGAGGCGGCGCGCAATCAGCCCCAGCATTTT
- | - | TRBJ1-2 | TRBV5-1 | CASSSRDFYGYTF | TGCGCCAGCAGCTCCCGGGATTTCTATGGCTACACCTTC
few | - | TRBJ1-6 | TRBV4-3 | CASSQTGGTDSPLHF | TGCGCCAGCAGCCAGACAGGAGGGACTGATTCACCCCTCCACTTT
- | - | TRBJ1-2 | TRBV15 | CATSRGGVDDYGYTF | TGTGCCACCAGCAGAGGAGGGGTTGATGACTATGGCTACACCTTC
- | - | TRBJ2-7 | TRBV20-1 | CSAGNLEQYF | TGCAGTGCAGGGAATCTCGAGCAGTACTTC
few | TRBD1 | TRBJ1-6 | TRBV7-2 | CASSLGQINSPLHF | TGTGCCAGCAGCTTGGGACAGATTAATTCACCCCTCCACTTT
once | - | TRBJ1-1 | TRBV29-1 | CSVVGQPNTEAFF | TGCAGCGTTGTAGGGCAACCCAACACTGAAGCTTTCTTT
few | - | TRBJ2-7 | TRBV30 | CAWSNFAYEQYF | TGTGCCTGGAGTAATTTTGCCTACGAGCAGTACTTC